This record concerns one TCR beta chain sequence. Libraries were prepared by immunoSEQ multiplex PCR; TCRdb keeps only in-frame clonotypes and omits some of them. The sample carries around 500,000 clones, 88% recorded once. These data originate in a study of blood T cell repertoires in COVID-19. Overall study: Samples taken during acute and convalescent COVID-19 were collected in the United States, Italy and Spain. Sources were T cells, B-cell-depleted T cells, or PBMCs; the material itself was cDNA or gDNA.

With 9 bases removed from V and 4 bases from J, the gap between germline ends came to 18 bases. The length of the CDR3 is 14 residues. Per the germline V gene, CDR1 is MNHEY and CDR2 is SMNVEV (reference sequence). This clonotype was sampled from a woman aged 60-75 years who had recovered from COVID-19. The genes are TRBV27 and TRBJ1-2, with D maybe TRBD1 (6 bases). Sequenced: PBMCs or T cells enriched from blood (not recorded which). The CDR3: CASGGQRGGYGYTF. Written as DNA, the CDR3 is TGTGCCAGTGGGGGCCAGCGCGGTGGCTATGGCTACACCTTC.